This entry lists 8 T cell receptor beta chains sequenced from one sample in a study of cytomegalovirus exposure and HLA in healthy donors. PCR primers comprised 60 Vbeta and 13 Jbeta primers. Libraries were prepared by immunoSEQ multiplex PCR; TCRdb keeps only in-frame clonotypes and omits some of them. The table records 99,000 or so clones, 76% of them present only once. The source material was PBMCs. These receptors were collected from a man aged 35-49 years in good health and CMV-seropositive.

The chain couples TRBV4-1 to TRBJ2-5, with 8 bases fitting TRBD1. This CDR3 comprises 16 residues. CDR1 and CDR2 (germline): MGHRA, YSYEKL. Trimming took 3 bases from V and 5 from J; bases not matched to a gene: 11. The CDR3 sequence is CASSHPPTGERETQYF. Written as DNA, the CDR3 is TGCGCCAGCAGCCATCCACCGACAGGGGAACGGGAGACCCAGTACTTC.

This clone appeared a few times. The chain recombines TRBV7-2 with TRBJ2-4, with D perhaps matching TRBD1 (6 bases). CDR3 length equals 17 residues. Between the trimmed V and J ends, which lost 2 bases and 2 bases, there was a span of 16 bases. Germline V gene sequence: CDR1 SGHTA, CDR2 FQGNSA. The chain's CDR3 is CASSLTGIGLPKNIQYF. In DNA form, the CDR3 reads TGTGCCAGCAGCTTAACAGGGATCGGCCTACCCAAAAACATTCAGTACTTC.

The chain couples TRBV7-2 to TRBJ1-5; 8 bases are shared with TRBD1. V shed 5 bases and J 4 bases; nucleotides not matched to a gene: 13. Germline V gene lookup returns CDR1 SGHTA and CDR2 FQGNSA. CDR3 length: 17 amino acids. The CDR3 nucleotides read TGTGCCAGCAGCCTCGGACAGGGATCACGAATAAATCAGCCCCAGCATTTT. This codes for CASSLGQGSRINQPQHF.

The CDR3 spells CASSYAGTLNTEAFF. As DNA, the CDR3 is TGTGCCAGCAGTTACGCCGGGACACTGAACACTGAAGCTTTCTTT. The chain employs TRBV6-5 and TRBJ1-1; D possibly corresponds to TRBD1 (6 bases). Per germline, CDR1 MNHEY and CDR2 SVGAGI. V was shortened by 2 bases and J by 0 bases, with 10 bases between the two germline ends. The CDR3 covers 15 residues.

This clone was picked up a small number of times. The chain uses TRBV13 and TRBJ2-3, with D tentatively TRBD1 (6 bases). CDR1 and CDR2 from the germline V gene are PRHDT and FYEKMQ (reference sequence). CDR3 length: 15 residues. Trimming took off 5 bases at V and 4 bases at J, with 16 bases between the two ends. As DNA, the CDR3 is TGTGCCAGCAGCCCCGGACAGACGTACGCAGATACGCAGTATTTT. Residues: CASSPGQTYADTQYF. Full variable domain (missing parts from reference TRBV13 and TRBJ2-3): AAGVIQSPRHLIKEKRETATLKCYPIPRHDTVYWYQQGPGQDPQFLISFYEKMQSDKGSIPDRFSAQQFSDYHSELNMSSLELGDSALYFCASSPGQTYADTQYFGPGTRLTVL.

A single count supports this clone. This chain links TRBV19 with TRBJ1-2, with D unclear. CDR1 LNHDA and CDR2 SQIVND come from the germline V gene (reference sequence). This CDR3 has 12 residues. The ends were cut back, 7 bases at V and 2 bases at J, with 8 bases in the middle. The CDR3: CASKHANYGYTF. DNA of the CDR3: TGTGCCAGTAAGCATGCGAACTATGGCTACACCTTC. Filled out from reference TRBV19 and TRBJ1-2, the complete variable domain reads DGGITQSPKYLFRKEGQNVTLSCEQNLNHDAMYWYRQDPGQGLRLIYYSQIVNDFQKGDIAEGYSVSREKKESFPLTVTSAQKNPTAFYLCASKHANYGYTFGSGTRLTVV.

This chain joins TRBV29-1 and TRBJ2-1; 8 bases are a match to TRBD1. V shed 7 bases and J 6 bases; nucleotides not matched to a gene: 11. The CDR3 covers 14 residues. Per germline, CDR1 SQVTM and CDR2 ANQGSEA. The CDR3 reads CSAQGQGLINEQFF. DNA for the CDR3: TGCAGCGCCCAAGGACAGGGCCTTATCAATGAGCAGTTCTTC.

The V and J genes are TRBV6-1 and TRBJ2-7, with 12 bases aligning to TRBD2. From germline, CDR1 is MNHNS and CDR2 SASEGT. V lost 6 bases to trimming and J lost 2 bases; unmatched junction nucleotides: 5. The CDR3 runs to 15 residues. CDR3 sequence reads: CASSETSGRTYEQYF. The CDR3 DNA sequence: TGTGCCAGCAGCGAGACTAGCGGGAGAACCTACGAGCAGTACTTC.